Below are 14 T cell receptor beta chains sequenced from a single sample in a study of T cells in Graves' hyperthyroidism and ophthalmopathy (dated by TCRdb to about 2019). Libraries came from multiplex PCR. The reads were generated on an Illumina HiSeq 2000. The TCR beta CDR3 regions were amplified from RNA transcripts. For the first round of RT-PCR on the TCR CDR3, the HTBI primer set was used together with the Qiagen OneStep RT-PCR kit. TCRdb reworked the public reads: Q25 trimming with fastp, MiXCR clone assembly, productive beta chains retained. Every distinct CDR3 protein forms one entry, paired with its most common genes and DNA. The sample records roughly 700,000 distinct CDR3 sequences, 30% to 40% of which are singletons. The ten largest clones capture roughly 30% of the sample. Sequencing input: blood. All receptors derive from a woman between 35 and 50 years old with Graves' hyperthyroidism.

This chain's CDR3 is CASSSTRDRGQRGFATQYF. In DNA form, the CDR3 reads TGTGCCAGCAGCTCTACCCGGGACAGGGGTCAAAGGGGGTTTGCGACCCAGTACTTC. The genes are TRBV7-9 and TRBJ2-5; 10 bases are shared with TRBD1. J was trimmed by 7 bases and V by 4 bases; bases with no gene match: 21. CDR1 and CDR2 (germline): SEHNR, FQNEAQ (reference sequence). The CDR3 is made up of 19 amino acids.

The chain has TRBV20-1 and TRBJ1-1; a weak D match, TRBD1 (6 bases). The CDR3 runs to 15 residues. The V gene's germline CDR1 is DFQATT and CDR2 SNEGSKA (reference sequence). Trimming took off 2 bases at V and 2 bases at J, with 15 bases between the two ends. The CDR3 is CSARSRGHGNTEAFF. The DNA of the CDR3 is TGCAGTGCTAGATCCCGGGGGCACGGAAACACTGAAGCTTTCTTT.

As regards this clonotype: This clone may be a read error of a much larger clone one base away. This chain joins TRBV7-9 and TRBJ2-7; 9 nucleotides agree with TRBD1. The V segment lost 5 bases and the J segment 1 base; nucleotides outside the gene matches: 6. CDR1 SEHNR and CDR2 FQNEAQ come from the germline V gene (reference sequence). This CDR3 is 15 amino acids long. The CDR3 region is CASSHRDRVSYEQYF. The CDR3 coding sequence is TGTGCCAGCAGCCACCGGGACAGGGTGTCCTACGAGCAGTACTTC. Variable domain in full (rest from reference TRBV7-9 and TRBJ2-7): DTGVSQNPRHKITKRGQNVTFRCDPISEHNRLYWYRQTLGQGPEFLTYFQNEAQLEKSRLLSDRFSAERPKGSFSTLEIQRTEQGDSAMYLCASSHRDRVSYEQYFGPGTRLTVT.

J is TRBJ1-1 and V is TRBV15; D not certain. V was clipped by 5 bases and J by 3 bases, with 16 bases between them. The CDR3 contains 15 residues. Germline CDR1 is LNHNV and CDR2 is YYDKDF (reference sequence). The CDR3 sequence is CATSRSGVTDTEAFF. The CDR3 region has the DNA TGTGCCACCAGCCGCTCGGGAGTCACGGACACTGAAGCTTTCTTT.

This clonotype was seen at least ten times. CDR3 DNA sequence: TGTGCCAGCAGCTTAGAAACGGACTATGGCTACACCTTC. Translated: CASSLETDYGYTF. The chain carries TRBV7-9 and TRBJ1-2, with unresolved D. CDR1 and CDR2 from the germline V gene are SEHNR and FQNEAQ (reference sequence). Trimming took off 1 base at V and 3 bases at J, with 6 bases between the two ends. This CDR3 has 13 residues.

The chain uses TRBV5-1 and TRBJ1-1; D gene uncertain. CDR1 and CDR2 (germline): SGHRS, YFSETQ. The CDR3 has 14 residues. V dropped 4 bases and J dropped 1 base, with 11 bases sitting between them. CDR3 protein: CASSNSRSNTEAFF. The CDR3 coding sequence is TGCGCCAGCAGCAACTCTCGATCGAACACTGAAGCTTTCTTT. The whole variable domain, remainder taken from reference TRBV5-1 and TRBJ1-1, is KAGVTQTPRYLIKTRGQQVTLSCSPISGHRSVSWYQQTPGQGLQFLFEYFSETQRNKGNFPGRFSGRQFSNSRSEMNVSTLELGDSALYLCASSNSRSNTEAFFGQGTRLTVV.

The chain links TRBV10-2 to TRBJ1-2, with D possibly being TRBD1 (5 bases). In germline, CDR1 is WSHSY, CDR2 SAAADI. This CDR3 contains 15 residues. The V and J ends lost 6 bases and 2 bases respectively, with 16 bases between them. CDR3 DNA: TGCGCCAGCAGCGACGCACTACAGGCAAACTATGGCTACACCTTC. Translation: CASSDALQANYGYTF.

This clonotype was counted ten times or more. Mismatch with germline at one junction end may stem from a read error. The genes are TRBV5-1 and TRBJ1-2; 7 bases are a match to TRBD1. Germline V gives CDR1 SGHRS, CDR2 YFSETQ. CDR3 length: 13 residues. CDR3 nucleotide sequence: TGTGCCAGCAGCTTGACAGGGATCTATGGCTACACCTTC. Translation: CASSLTGIYGYTF.

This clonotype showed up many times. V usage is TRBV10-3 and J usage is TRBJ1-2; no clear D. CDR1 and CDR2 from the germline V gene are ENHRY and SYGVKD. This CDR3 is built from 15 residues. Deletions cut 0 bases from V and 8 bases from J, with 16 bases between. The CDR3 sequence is CAISESDRRGEGYTF. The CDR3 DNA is TGTGCCATCAGTGAGTCGGACCGACGGGGTGAGGGCTACACCTTC.

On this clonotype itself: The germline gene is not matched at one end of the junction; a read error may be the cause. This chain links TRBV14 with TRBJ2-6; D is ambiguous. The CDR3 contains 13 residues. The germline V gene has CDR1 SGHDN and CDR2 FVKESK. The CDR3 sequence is CASSQRESRTEAF. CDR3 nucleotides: TGTGCCAGCAGCCAAAGGGAAAGTCGCACTGAAGCTTTC.

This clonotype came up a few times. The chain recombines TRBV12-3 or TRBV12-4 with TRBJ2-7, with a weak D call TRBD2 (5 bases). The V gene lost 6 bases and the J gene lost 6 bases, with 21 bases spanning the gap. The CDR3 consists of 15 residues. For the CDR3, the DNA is TGTGCCAGCAGCCGAATTGGAGGCACGGCATCCGAGCAGTACTTC. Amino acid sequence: CASSRIGGTASEQYF.

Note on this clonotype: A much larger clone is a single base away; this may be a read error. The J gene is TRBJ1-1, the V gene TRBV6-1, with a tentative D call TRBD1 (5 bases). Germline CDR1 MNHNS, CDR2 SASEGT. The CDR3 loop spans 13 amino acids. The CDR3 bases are TGTGTCAGCAGGGCGGGAGCGAACACTGAAGCTTTCTTT. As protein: CVSRAGANTEAFF.

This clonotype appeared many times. CDR3 nucleotides: TGCAGTGCTAGACGCCAGGGAGTTTGGTACGAAGATTCACCCCTCCACTTT. Translation gives CSARRQGVWYEDSPLHF. The V and J genes are TRBV20-1 and TRBJ1-6; the D gene is possibly TRBD1 (5 bases). Trimming stripped 2 bases from V and 8 bases from J, with 22 bases between. Per germline, CDR1 DFQATT and CDR2 SNEGSKA (reference sequence). The CDR3 has 17 amino acids.

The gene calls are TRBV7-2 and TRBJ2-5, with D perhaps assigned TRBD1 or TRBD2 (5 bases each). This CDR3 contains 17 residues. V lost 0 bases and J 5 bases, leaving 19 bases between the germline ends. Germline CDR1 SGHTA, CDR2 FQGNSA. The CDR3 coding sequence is TGTGCCAGCAGCTTAGCTGGGGGTTTGGGAAGGGCGGAGACCCAGTACTTC. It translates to CASSLAGGLGRAETQYF.